The T cell receptor beta chain described here comes from a study of lymphopenia after photon versus proton radiotherapy. The repertoire was sequenced with immunoSEQ multiplex PCR; TCRdb's copy has only in-frame clones and lacks some. This table has about 42,000 clones, about four fifths appearing once. In germline, CDR1 is MDHEN, CDR2 SYDVKM. The germline V and J ends were trimmed by 4 bases and 3 bases, with 12 bases remaining between them. This CDR3 is built from 14 residues. This receptor was obtained from an older woman with pancreatic cancer. The starting material was peripheral blood, obtained from a patient treated with proton-based radiotherapy. The J gene is TRBJ2-5, the V gene TRBV28; D may be TRBD1 (6 bases). As DNA, the CDR3 is TGTGCCAGCAGTTCAGAACAGGGAAAAGAGACCCAGTACTTC. This sequence encodes CASSSEQGKETQYF.